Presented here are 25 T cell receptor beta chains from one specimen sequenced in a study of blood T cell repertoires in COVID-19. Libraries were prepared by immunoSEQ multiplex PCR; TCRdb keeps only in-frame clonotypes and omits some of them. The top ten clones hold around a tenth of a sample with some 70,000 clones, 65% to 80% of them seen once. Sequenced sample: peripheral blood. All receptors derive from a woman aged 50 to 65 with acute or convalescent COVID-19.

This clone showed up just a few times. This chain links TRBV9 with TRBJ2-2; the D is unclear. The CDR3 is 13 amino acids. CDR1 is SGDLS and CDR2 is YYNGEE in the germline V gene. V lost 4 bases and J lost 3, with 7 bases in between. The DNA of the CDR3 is TGTGCCAGCAGCCTATCCCACACCGGGGAGCTGTTTTTT. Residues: CASSLSHTGELFF.

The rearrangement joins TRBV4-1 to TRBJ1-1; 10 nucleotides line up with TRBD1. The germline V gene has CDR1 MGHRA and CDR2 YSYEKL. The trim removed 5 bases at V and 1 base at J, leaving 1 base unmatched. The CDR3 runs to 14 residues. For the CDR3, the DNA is TGCGCCAGCAGCTGGGACAGGGGGAACACTGAAGCTTTCTTT. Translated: CASSWDRGNTEAFF.

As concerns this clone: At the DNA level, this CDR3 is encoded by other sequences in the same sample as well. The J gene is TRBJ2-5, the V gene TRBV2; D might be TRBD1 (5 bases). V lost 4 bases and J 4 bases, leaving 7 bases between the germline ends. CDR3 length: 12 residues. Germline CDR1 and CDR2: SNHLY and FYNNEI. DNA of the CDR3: TGTGCCAGCAGTGGGCAGGGAGAGACCCAGTACTTC. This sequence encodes CASSGQGETQYF. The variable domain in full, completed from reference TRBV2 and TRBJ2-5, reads EPEVTQTPSHQVTQMGQEVILRCVPISNHLYFYWYRQILGQKVEFLVSFYNNEISEKSEIFDDQFSVERPDGSNFTLKIRSTKLEDSAMYFCASSGQGETQYFGPGTRLLVL.

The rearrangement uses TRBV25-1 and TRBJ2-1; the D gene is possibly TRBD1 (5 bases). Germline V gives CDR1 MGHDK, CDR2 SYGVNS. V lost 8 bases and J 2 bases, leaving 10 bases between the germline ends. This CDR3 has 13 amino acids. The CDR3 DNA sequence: TGTGCCAGCCAGCAGGGCGCCTACAATGAGCAGTTCTTC. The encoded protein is CASQQGAYNEQFF. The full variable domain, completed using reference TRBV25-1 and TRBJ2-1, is EADIYQTPRYLVIGTGKKITLECSQTMGHDKMYWYQQDPGMELHLIHYSYGVNSTEKGDLSSESTVSRIRTEHFPLTLESARPSHTSQYLCASQQGAYNEQFFGPGTRLTVL.

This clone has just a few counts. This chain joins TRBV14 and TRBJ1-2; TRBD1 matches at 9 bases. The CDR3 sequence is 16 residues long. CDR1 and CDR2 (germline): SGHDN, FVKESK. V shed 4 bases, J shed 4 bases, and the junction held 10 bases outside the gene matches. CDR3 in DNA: TGTGCCAGCAGCCCTATGGGACAGGGTCACGGCTATGGCTACACCTTC. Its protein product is CASSPMGQGHGYGYTF. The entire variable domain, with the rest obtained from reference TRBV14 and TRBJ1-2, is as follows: EAGVTQFPSHSVIEKGQTVTLRCDPISGHDNLYWYRRVMGKEIKFLLHFVKESKQDESGMPNNRFLAERTGGTYSTLKVQPAELEDSGVYFCASSPMGQGHGYGYTFGSGTRLTVV.

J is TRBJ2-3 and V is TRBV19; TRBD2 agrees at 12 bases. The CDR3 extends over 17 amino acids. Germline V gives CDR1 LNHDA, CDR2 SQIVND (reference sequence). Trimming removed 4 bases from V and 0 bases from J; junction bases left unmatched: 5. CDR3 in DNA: TGTGCCAGTAGTACTGGACTAGCGGGAAAAAGCACAGATACGCAGTATTTT. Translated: CASSTGLAGKSTDTQYF.

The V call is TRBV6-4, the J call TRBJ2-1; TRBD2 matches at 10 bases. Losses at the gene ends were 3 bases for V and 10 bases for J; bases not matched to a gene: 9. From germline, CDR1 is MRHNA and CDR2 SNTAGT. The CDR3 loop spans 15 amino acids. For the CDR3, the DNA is TGTGCCAGCAGTGAAGCTAGCGGGAGCGGGGGGGAGCAGTTCTTC. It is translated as CASSEASGSGGEQFF.

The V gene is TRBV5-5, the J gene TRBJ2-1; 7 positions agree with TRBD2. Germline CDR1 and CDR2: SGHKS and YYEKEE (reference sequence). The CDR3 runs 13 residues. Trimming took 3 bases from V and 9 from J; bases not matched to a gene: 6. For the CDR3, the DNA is TGTGCCAGCAGCTCCACCTGGGGGGGTGAGCAGTTCTTC. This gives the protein CASSSTWGGEQFF. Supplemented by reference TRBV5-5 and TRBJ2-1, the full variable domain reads DAGVTQSPTHLIKTRGQQVTLRCSPISGHKSVSWYQQVLGQGPQFIFQYYEKEERGRGNFPDRFSARQFPNYSSELNVNALLLGDSALYLCASSSTWGGEQFFGPGTRLTVL.

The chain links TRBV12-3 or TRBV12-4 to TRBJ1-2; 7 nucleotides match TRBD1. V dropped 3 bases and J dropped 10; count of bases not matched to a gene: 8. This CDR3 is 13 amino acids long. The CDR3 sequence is CASSLRGRDSYTF. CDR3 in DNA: TGTGCCAGCAGTTTGAGGGGGCGAGACTCCTACACCTTC.

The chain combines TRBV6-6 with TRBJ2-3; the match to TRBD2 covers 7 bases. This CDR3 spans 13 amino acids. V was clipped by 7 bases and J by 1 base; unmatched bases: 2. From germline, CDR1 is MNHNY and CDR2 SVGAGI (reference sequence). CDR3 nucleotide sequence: TGTGCCAGCACAGGGAGGGGCACAGATACGCAGTATTTT. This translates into CASTGRGTDTQYF.

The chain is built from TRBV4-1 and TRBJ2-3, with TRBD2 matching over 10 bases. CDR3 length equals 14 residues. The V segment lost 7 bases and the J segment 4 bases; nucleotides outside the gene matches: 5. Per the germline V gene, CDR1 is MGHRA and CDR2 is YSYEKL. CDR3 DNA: TGCGCCAGCAAGGGGGGACTAGCGTCAGATACGCAGTATTTT. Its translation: CASKGGLASDTQYF.

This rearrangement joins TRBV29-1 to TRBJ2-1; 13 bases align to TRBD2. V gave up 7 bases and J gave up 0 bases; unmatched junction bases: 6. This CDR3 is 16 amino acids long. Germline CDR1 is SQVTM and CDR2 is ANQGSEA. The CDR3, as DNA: TGCAGCGCCACCGGACTAGCGGGGGCCTCCTACAATGAGCAGTTCTTC. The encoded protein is CSATGLAGASYNEQFF.

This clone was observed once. The CDR3 region is CASSLGKGAIAGANVLTF. CDR3 DNA: TGTGCCAGCAGCTTGGGGAAGGGGGCAATAGCTGGGGCCAACGTCCTGACTTTC. The J gene is TRBJ2-6, the V gene TRBV5-6; 7 bases line up with TRBD1. This CDR3 spans 18 amino acids. The germline V gene has CDR1 SGHDT and CDR2 YYEEEE. J lost 2 bases, V lost 0 bases, and 8 bases had no gene match. The full variable domain, its missing parts supplied by reference TRBV5-6 and TRBJ2-6, is DAGVTQSPTHLIKTRGQQVTLRCSPKSGHDTVSWYQQALGQGPQFIFQYYEEEERQRGNFPDRFSGHQFPNYSSELNVNALLLGDSALYLCASSLGKGAIAGANVLTFGAGSRLTVL.

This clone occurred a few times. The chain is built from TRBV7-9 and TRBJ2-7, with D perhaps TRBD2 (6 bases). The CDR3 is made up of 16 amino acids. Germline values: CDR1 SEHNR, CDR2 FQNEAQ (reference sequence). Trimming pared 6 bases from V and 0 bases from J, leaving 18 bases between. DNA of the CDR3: TGTGCCAGCAGTCAGTATGGAGGGTCGCGCTCCTACGAGCAGTACTTC. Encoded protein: CASSQYGGSRSYEQYF.

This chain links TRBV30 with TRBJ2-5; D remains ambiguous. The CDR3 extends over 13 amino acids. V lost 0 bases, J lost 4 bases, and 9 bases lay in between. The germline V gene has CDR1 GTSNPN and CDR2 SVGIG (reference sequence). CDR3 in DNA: TGTGCCTGGAGTGTAGCCTACGGAGAGACCCAGTACTTC. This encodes CAWSVAYGETQYF.

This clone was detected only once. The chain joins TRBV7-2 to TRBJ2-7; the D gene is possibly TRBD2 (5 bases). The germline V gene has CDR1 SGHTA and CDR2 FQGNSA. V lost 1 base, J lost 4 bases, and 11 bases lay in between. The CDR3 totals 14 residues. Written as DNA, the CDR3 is TGTGCCAGCAGCTTAGGAGGGAGTAGGTACGAGCAGTACTTC. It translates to CASSLGGSRYEQYF.

CDR3 sequence: CASAGTAGNTIYF. DNA for the CDR3: TGTGCCAGTGCCGGGACTGCTGGAAACACCATATATTTT. The chain is built from TRBV19 and TRBJ1-3; maybe TRBD1 (5 bases). In germline, CDR1 is LNHDA, CDR2 SQIVND (reference sequence). The CDR3 is 13 amino acids. Deletions cut 8 bases from V and 2 bases from J, with 10 bases between.

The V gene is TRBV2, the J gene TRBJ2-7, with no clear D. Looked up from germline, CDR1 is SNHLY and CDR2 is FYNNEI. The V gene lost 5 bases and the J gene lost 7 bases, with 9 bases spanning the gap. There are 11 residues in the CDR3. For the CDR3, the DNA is TGTGCCAGCAGTCCCTCCCGGGAGCAGTACTTC. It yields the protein CASSPSREQYF.

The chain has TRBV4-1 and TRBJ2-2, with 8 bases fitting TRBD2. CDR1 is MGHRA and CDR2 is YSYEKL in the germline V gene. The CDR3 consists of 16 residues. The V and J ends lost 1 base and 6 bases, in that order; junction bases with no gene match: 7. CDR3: CASSQVPGGAAGELFF. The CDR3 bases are TGCGCCAGCAGCCAAGTTCCCGGGGGGGCGGCCGGGGAGCTGTTTTTT.

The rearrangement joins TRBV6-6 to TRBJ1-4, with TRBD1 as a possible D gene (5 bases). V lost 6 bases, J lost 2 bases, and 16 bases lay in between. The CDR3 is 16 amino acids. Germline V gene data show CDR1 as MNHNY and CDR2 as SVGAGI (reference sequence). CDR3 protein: CASSGGGNTTNEKLFF. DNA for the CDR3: TGTGCCAGCAGCGGGGGAGGGAATACGACTAATGAAAAACTGTTTTTT.

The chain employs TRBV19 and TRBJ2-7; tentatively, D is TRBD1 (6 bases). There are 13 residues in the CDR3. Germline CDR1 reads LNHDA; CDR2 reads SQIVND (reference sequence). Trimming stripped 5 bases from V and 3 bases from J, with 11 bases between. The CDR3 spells CASSLQDSYEQYF. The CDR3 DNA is TGTGCCAGTAGTCTCCAGGACAGCTACGAGCAGTACTTC.

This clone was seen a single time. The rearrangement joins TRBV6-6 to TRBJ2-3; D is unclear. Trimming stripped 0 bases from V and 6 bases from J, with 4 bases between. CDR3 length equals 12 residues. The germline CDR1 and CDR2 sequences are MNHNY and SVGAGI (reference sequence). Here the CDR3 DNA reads TGTGCCAGCAGTTACTCCCTGGATACGCAGTATTTT. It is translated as CASSYSLDTQYF.

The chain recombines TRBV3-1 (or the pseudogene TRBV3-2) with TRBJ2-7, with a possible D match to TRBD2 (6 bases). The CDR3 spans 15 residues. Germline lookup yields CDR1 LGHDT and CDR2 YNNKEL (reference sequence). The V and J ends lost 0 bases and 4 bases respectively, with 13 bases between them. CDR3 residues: CASSQEGGERYEQYF. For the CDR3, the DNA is TGTGCCAGCAGCCAAGAAGGAGGGGAACGGTACGAGCAGTACTTC.

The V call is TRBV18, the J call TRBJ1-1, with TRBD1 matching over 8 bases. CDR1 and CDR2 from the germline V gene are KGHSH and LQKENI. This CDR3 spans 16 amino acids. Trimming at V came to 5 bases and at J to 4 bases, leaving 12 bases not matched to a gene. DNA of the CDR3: TGTGCCAGCTCATCCGACAGGGGTGCTGTAGGCACTGAAGCTTTCTTT. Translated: CASSSDRGAVGTEAFF.

Here the CDR3 reads CASSLTPGSYEQYF. As DNA, the CDR3 is TGTGCCAGTAGTCTAACCCCAGGAAGCTACGAGCAGTACTTC. This sequence joins TRBV19 and TRBJ2-7; D gene uncertain. The CDR3 runs to 14 residues. Germline CDR1 reads LNHDA; CDR2 reads SQIVND (reference sequence). The germline V and J ends were trimmed by 5 bases and 3 bases, with 14 bases remaining between them. The full variable domain, in which reference TRBV19 and TRBJ2-7 provide the parts outside the CDR3, is DGGITQSPKYLFRKEGQNVTLSCEQNLNHDAMYWYRQDPGQGLRLIYYSQIVNDFQKGDIAEGYSVSREKKESFPLTVTSAQKNPTAFYLCASSLTPGSYEQYFGPGTRLTVT.